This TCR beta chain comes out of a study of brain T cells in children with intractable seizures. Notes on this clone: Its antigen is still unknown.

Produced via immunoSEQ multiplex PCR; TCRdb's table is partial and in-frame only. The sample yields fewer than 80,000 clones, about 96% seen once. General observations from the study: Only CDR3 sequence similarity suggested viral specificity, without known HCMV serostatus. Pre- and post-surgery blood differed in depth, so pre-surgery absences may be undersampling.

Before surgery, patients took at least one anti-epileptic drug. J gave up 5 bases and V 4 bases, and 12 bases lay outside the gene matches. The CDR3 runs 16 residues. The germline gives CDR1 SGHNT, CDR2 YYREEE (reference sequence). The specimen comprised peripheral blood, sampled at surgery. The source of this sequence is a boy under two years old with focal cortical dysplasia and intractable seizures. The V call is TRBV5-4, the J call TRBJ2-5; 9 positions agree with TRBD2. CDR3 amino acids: CASSPPTSGGRETQYF. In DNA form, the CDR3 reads TGTGCCAGCAGCCCCCCGACTAGCGGAGGACGGGAGACCCAGTACTTC.